This TCR beta chain was sequenced for a study of radiotherapy plus CTLA-4 blockade in lung cancer. The data were produced by immunoSEQ multiplex PCR, yet TCRdb's version contains in-frame clones alone and is incomplete. The table lists about 110,000 clones, about 84% of them singletons, with over 2% in the top ten. The ends lost 3 bases at V and 0 bases at J; junction bases unmatched: 5. Germline assignment: CDR1 SGHAT and CDR2 FQNNGV. There are 15 residues in the CDR3. Those with chemo-refractory metastatic non-small-cell lung cancer were treated with focal radiation combined with CTLA-4 blockade using ipilimumab.

This clonotype was sampled from a human donor with non-small cell lung cancer that progressed on radiotherapy plus ipilimumab. Some clones in this sample may be carry-over from other donors' samples. This chain uses TRBV11-2 with TRBJ2-7; TRBD2 matches at 7 bases. The material sequenced was peripheral blood, taken from a patient treated with radiotherapy plus ipilimumab. In nucleotides, the CDR3 is TGTGCCAGCAGCTTTGACCGGGACTACTCCTACGAGCAGTACTTC. This encodes CASSFDRDYSYEQYF. The full variable domain, completed using reference TRBV11-2 and TRBJ2-7, is EAGVAQSPRYKIIEKRQSVAFWCNPISGHATLYWYQQILGQGPKLLIQFQNNGVVDDSQLPKDRFSAERLKGVDSTLKIQPAKLEDSAVYLCASSFDRDYSYEQYFGPGTRLTVT.